What follows are 4 T cell receptor beta chains derived from one specimen sequenced in a study of memory CD8 T cells in hepatitis C reinfection. Time point specified: peak reinfection, 3 to 8 weeks after reinfection detection. TCR sequencing was done directly ex vivo on sorted cells, without expansion in vitro. TCRdb's table, derived via immunoSEQ multiplex PCR, lists solely in-frame clones and lacks some. The repertoire holds 35,000 to 55,000 clones, with approximately 87% as singletons. Sequenced input: naive CD8+ T cells sorted from blood. Receptor source: a man aged 18 to 35 with hepatitis C virus infection.

The chain employs TRBV13 and TRBJ2-1, with 7 bases matching TRBD2. V lost 5 bases to trimming and J lost 4 bases; unmatched junction nucleotides: 5. The CDR3 loop spans 14 amino acids. The V gene's germline CDR1 is PRHDT and CDR2 FYEKMQ (reference sequence). CDR3 nucleotide sequence: TGTGCCAGCAGCCGACTAGCCCTTTACAATGAGCAGTTCTTC. Translating gives CASSRLALYNEQFF.

The genes are TRBV6-6 and TRBJ1-1, with D unclear. Germline loops: CDR1 MNHNY, CDR2 SVGAGI (reference sequence). The V and J ends lost 6 bases and 8 bases respectively, with 7 bases between them. The CDR3 sequence is 10 residues long. The chain's CDR3 is CASRDYEAFF. In DNA form, the CDR3 reads TGTGCCAGCAGAGACTACGAAGCTTTCTTT.

J is TRBJ2-7 and V is TRBV7-6, with 9 positions matching TRBD1. CDR1 is SGHVS, CDR2 FNYEAQ, per germline. CDR3 size: 14 residues. V was clipped by 5 bases and J by 3 bases; unmatched bases: 5. The CDR3 loop is CASSLQGQGYEQYF. CDR3 nucleotides: TGTGCCAGCAGCCTCCAGGGACAGGGCTACGAGCAGTACTTC. Full variable domain (rest looked up from reference TRBV7-6 and TRBJ2-7): GAGVSQSPRYKVTKRGQDVALRCDPISGHVSLYWYRQALGQGPEFLTYFNYEAQQDKSGLPNDRFSAERPEGSISTLTIQRTEQRDSAMYRCASSLQGQGYEQYFGPGTRLTVT.

This chain connects TRBV5-4 to TRBJ1-2; possible D gene TRBD1, 6 bases. Between the trimmed V and J ends, which lost 4 bases and 8 bases, there was a span of 12 bases. This CDR3 spans 12 amino acids. CDR1 and CDR2 (germline): SGHNT, YYREEE (reference sequence). DNA of the CDR3: TGTGCCAGCAGCGCGGACAGAACCGGCTACACCTTC. This gives the protein CASSADRTGYTF.